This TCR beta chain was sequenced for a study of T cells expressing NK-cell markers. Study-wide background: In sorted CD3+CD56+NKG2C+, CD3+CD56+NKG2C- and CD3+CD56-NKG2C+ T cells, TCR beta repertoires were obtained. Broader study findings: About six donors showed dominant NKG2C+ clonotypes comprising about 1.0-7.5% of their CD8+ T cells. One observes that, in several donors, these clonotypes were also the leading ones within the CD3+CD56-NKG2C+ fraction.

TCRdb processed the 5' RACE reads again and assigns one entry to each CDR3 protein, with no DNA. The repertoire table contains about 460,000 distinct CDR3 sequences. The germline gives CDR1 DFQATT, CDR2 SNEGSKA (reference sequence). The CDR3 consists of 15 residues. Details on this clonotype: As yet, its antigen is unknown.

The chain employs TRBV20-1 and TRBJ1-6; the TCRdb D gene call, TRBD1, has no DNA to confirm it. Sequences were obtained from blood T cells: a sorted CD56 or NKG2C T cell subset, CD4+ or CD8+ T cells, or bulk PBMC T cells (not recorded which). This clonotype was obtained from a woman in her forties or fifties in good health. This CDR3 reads CSASPLDRGNSPLHF.